This T cell receptor (beta chain) was sequenced for a study of radiotherapy plus CTLA-4 blockade in lung cancer. About the study: Patients showed objective responses in about 20% of cases and disease control in about 30%.

Using immunoSEQ multiplex PCR, the repertoire was profiled, and TCRdb retains in-frame clones only, with some absent. The data contain over 60,000 clones, about nine tenths of them seen just once; the ten biggest clones take up around two fifths. In germline, CDR1 is LNHDA, CDR2 SQIVND (reference sequence). The ends were cut back, 3 bases at V and 2 bases at J, with 11 bases in the middle. The CDR3 covers 15 residues. The clonotype originates from a human donor with non-small cell lung cancer that progressed on radiotherapy plus ipilimumab. This material consisted of peripheral blood, taken from a patient treated with radiotherapy plus ipilimumab. The gene calls are TRBV19 and TRBJ2-1; either TRBD1 or TRBD2 may fit D (5 bases each). The DNA for the CDR3 is TGTGCCAGTAGTATTATGGGACCGGCCTACAATGAGCAGTTCTTC. This sequence encodes CASSIMGPAYNEQFF.